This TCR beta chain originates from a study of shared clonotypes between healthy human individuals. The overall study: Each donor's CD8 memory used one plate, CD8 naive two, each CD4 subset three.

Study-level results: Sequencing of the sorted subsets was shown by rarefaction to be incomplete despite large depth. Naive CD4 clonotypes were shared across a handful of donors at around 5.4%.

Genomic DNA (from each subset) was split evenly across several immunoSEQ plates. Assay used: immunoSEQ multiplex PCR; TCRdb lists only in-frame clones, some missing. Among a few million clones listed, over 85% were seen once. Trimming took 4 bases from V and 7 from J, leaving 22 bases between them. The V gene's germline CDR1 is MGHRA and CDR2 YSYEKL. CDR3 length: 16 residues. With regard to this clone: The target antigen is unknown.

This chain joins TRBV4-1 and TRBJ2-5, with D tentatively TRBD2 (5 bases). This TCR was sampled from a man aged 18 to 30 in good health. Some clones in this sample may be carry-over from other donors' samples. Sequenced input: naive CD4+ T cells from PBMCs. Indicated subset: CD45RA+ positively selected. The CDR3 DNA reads TGCGCCAGCAGCCCAATCGGTACGGAGCGGAGCGGGACCCAGTACTTC. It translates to CASSPIGTERSGTQYF.